The T cell receptor beta chain described here comes from a study of blood T cell repertoires in COVID-19. On the study more broadly: Whether acute or convalescent, the COVID-19 samples came from the United States, Italy and Spain. The analysed material was cDNA or gDNA that came from T cells, B-cell-depleted T cells, or PBMCs.

Germline lookup yields CDR1 LNHDA and CDR2 SQIVND (reference sequence). The CDR3 loop spans 15 amino acids. Trimming removed 3 bases at V and 6 bases at J, with 16 bases between. How the authors handled the data: Reference gene primer amplification gave nucleated cell count estimates. The table came from immunoSEQ multiplex PCR; TCRdb's copy has only in-frame clones and leaves some out. V and J calls and clone size are those listed in that table; D and trimming were worked out from the DNA. The sample has approximately 200,000 clones, around nine tenths seen once. The TCR originated in a man aged 18 to 35 with active or convalescent COVID-19. V and J are TRBV19 and TRBJ2-3; a possible D gene is TRBD1 (5 bases). Sequencing was carried out using peripheral blood. The CDR3: CASSMGSGSGDTQYF. The CDR3 nucleotides read TGTGCCAGTAGTATGGGATCCGGTTCAGGGGATACGCAGTATTTT.